This T cell receptor beta chain originates from a study of shared clonotypes between healthy human individuals. Germline CDR1 and CDR2: MNHNY and SVGAGI (reference sequence). V was cut by 8 bases and J by 4 bases, with 12 bases left in between. CDR3 size: 13 residues. This clone has just one count. Sequencing was performed with immunoSEQ multiplex PCR; in TCRdb, only in-frame clones are kept and a portion is missing. The top ten hold about 0.13% of the sample, which has 2,100,000 or so clones, around 95% seen once. The receptor comes from a man aged 18 to 29 in good health. This chain connects TRBV6-6 to TRBJ1-5; D gene unclear. Sequencing was carried out using naive CD4+ T cells sorted from blood. This sample's subset: CD45RA+ positively selected. The CDR3 is CASVGILNQPQHF. CDR3 in DNA: TGTGCCAGCGTCGGGATCTTAAATCAGCCCCAGCATTTT.